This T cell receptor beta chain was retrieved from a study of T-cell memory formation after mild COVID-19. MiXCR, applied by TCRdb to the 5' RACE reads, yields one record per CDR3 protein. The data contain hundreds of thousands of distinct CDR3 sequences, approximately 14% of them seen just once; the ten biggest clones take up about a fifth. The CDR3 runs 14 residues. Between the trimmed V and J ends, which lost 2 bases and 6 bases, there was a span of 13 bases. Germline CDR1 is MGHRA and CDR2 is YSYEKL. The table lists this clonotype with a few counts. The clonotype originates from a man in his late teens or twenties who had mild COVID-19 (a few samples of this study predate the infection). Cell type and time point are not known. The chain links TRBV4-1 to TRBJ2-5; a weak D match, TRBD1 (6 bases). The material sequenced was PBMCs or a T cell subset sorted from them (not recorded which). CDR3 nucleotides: TGCGCCAGCAGCCAACAGGGGCAGGTCAAGACCCAGTACTTC. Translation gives CASSQQGQVKTQYF.